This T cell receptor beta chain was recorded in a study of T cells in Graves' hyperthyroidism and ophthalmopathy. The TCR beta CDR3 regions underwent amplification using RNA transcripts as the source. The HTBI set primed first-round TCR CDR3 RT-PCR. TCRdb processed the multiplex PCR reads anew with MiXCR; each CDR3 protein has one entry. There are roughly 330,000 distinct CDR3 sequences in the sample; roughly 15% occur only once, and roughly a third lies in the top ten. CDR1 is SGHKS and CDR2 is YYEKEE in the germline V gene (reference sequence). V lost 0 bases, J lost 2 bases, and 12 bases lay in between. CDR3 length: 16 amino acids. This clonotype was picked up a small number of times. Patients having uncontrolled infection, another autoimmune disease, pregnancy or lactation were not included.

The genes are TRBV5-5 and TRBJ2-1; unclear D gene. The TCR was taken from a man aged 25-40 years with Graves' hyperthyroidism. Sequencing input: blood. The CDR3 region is CASSLAATTTYNEQFF. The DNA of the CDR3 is TGTGCCAGCAGCTTGGCGGCTACAACTACCTACAATGAGCAGTTCTTC.